The 18 T cell receptor beta chains below all came from one sample that was sequenced in a study of beta chain features in type 1 diabetes. No antigen has been identified for these receptors. Investigators reverse transcribed all isolated RNA, so they sequenced expressed TCRB transcripts. TCRdb keeps only in-frame clones here, not all; method: immunoSEQ multiplex PCR. The sample contains 550,000 to 850,000 clones, roughly 12% of which appear only once. Findings of the study overall: TCRB CDR3s were moderately but significantly shorter in Type 1 diabetes patients in all four CD4+ subsets.

Sequencing was carried out using naive CD4+ T cells from blood. Every receptor here comes from a man younger than 35 with type 1 diabetes.

This chain connects TRBV6-1 to TRBJ1-1, with D hard to call. The V gene's germline CDR1 is MNHNS and CDR2 SASEGT. This CDR3 contains 11 residues. V lost 10 bases and J lost 3, with 9 bases in between. The CDR3 region has the DNA TGTGCCACCTTGGGTCACACTGAAGCTTTCTTT. It encodes CATLGHTEAFF.

The chain recombines TRBV28 with TRBJ2-2; no clear D. Germline-derived CDR1 and CDR2 are MDHEN and SYDVKM. V was clipped by 3 bases and J by 3 bases, with 2 bases between them. The CDR3 is 12 amino acids. The CDR3 bases are TGTGCCAGCAGTTTGTACACCGGGGAGCTGTTTTTT. Protein: CASSLYTGELFF.

This chain joins TRBV4-1 and TRBJ1-2, with D perhaps matching TRBD1 (5 bases). Trimming removed 0 bases from V and 5 bases from J, with 10 bases in between. This CDR3 comprises 14 residues. Germline V gene sequence: CDR1 MGHRA, CDR2 YSYEKL. The CDR3 is CASSQDRGRYGYTF. In DNA, the CDR3 is TGCGCCAGCAGCCAAGATCGGGGGAGATATGGCTACACCTTC.

The V gene is TRBV7-9, the J gene TRBJ2-1; no definite D call. The germline gives CDR1 SEHNR, CDR2 FQNEAQ (reference sequence). Trimming took off 1 base at V and 2 bases at J, with 15 bases between the two ends. This CDR3 region has 17 residues. The CDR3 region has the DNA TGTGCCAGCAGCTTAGTTATCGCCAGCACCACCTACAATGAGCAGTTCTTC. As protein: CASSLVIASTTYNEQFF. The full variable domain, rest sourced from reference TRBV7-9 and TRBJ2-1, is DTGVSQNPRHKITKRGQNVTFRCDPISEHNRLYWYRQTLGQGPEFLTYFQNEAQLEKSRLLSDRFSAERPKGSFSTLEIQRTEQGDSAMYLCASSLVIASTTYNEQFFGPGTRLTVL.

V is TRBV15 and J is TRBJ1-5; possible D gene TRBD1, 5 bases. Germline CDR1 is LNHNV and CDR2 is YYDKDF (reference sequence). Trimming removed 1 base at V and 5 bases at J, with 15 bases between. This CDR3 region has 16 residues. The CDR3 loop reads CATSRGDSAQYQPQHF. CDR3 bases: TGTGCCACCAGCAGAGGGGACTCCGCCCAGTATCAGCCCCAGCATTTT.

This clone was observed a handful of times. The CDR3: CASILLGETQYF. In DNA form, the CDR3 reads TGTGCCAGCATCCTATTGGGGGAGACCCAGTACTTC. The chain uses TRBV7-2 and TRBJ2-5; D unclear. The CDR3 totals 12 residues. Germline CDR1 SGHTA, CDR2 FQGNSA. Trimming shortened V by 7 bases and J by 5 bases, and 11 bases separated the two germline ends.

This clone came up a few times. The chain is built from TRBV9 and TRBJ1-2; 7 bases are a match to TRBD1. Looked up from germline, CDR1 is SGDLS and CDR2 is YYNGEE. The ends lost 5 bases at V and 3 bases at J; junction bases unmatched: 13. This CDR3 spans 16 amino acids. CDR3 sequence: CASSLTAGGVYYGYTF. CDR3 DNA sequence: TGTGCCAGCAGTCTAACGGCAGGGGGGGTTTACTATGGCTACACCTTC.

This chain connects TRBV5-1 to TRBJ2-7; 7 nucleotides line up with TRBD1. Germline-derived CDR1 and CDR2 are SGHRS and YFSETQ. Trimming at V came to 3 bases and at J to 3 bases, leaving 6 bases not matched to a gene. The CDR3 spans 14 residues. The CDR3 DNA follows: TGCGCCAGCAGCTCGACAGGGCCCAACTACGAGCAGTACTTC. Encoded protein: CASSSTGPNYEQYF. Supplemented by reference TRBV5-1 and TRBJ2-7, the full variable domain reads KAGVTQTPRYLIKTRGQQVTLSCSPISGHRSVSWYQQTPGQGLQFLFEYFSETQRNKGNFPGRFSGRQFSNSRSEMNVSTLELGDSALYLCASSSTGPNYEQYFGPGTRLTVT.

This clone was observed a few times. V is TRBV28 and J is TRBJ1-1, with unresolved D. This CDR3 contains 13 residues. Trimming took off 6 bases at V and 4 bases at J, with 12 bases between the two ends. Germline V CDR1 and CDR2: MDHEN, SYDVKM. The CDR3 nucleotides read TGTGCCAGCAGGAAGGGAGATTTCACTGAAGCTTTCTTT. Translation: CASRKGDFTEAFF.

This clone was observed a few times. This rearrangement joins TRBV7-9 to TRBJ2-1; the match to TRBD1 covers 11 bases. Germline V lookup: CDR1 SEHNR, CDR2 FQNEAQ (reference sequence). V trimming: 1 base; J trimming: 6 bases; junction bases outside the gene matches: 2. The CDR3 has 15 residues. For the CDR3, the DNA is TGTGCCAGCAGCTTAGTGGGGACAGGGGGCAATGAGCAGTTCTTC. Its translation is CASSLVGTGGNEQFF.

This chain uses TRBV5-1 with TRBJ2-1; 10 bases fit TRBD2. The CDR3 consists of 15 residues. The V and J ends lost 7 bases and 4 bases, in that order; junction bases with no gene match: 8. Germline lookup yields CDR1 SGHRS and CDR2 YFSETQ. Here the CDR3 reads CASGASGGFYNEQFF. DNA of the CDR3: TGCGCCAGCGGGGCTAGCGGGGGATTTTACAATGAGCAGTTCTTC. The entire variable domain, with the rest obtained from reference TRBV5-1 and TRBJ2-1, is as follows: KAGVTQTPRYLIKTRGQQVTLSCSPISGHRSVSWYQQTPGQGLQFLFEYFSETQRNKGNFPGRFSGRQFSNSRSEMNVSTLELGDSALYLCASGASGGFYNEQFFGPGTRLTVL.

This clone occurred a few times. This chain links TRBV5-1 with TRBJ1-1; 9 nucleotides line up with TRBD1. The CDR3 has 15 residues. The germline V gene encodes CDR1 SGHRS and CDR2 YFSETQ. Trimming at V came to 4 bases and at J to 0 bases, leaving 4 bases not matched to a gene. CDR3 sequence reads: CASSIDRGMNTEAFF. CDR3 nucleotides: TGCGCCAGCAGCATAGACAGGGGGATGAACACTGAAGCTTTCTTT.

This rearrangement joins TRBV5-1 to TRBJ2-3; no firm D call. Germline V gene lookup returns CDR1 SGHRS and CDR2 YFSETQ. The ends were cut back, 2 bases at V and 8 bases at J, with 15 bases in the middle. This CDR3 has 14 residues. In DNA, the CDR3 is TGCGCCAGCAGCTTATCCGTTTCTGCGGCTACGCAGTATTTT. Translation: CASSLSVSAATQYF. Variable domain in full (rest from reference TRBV5-1 and TRBJ2-3): KAGVTQTPRYLIKTRGQQVTLSCSPISGHRSVSWYQQTPGQGLQFLFEYFSETQRNKGNFPGRFSGRQFSNSRSEMNVSTLELGDSALYLCASSLSVSAATQYFGPGTRLTVL.

The CDR3 protein is CASGTQAGLYQETQYF. For the CDR3, the DNA is TGCGCCAGCGGGACCCAAGCGGGGCTGTACCAAGAGACCCAGTACTTC. The rearrangement joins TRBV5-1 to TRBJ2-5; 7 nucleotides match TRBD2. Germline-derived CDR1 and CDR2 are SGHRS and YFSETQ. V was pared by 7 bases and J by 0 bases, with 12 bases of the junction left unmatched. This CDR3 is built from 16 residues. Based on the CDR3 plus reference TRBV5-1 and TRBJ2-5, the full variable domain is KAGVTQTPRYLIKTRGQQVTLSCSPISGHRSVSWYQQTPGQGLQFLFEYFSETQRNKGNFPGRFSGRQFSNSRSEMNVSTLELGDSALYLCASGTQAGLYQETQYFGPGTRLLVL.

This clone was counted a few times. The V call is TRBV30, the J call TRBJ2-5; 8 bases match TRBD2. With V trimmed by 2 bases and J by 4 bases, 12 bases remained unmatched. The V gene's germline CDR1 is GTSNPN and CDR2 SVGIG (reference sequence). The CDR3 runs to 16 residues. CDR3 sequence (DNA): TGTGCCTGGAGTACAACACTAGCGGCTTACGGAGAGACCCAGTACTTC. Translation gives CAWSTTLAAYGETQYF.

The J gene is TRBJ1-1, the V gene TRBV6-8; the D gene is possibly TRBD1 (6 bases). CDR1 MNHGY and CDR2 SAAAGT come from the germline V gene. CDR3 size: 13 residues. The V end was cut by 8 bases, the J end by 7 bases, with 17 bases between. The CDR3 sequence is CASWSGERGEAFF. The CDR3 DNA reads TGTGCCAGCTGGTCAGGGGAGCGGGGTGAAGCTTTCTTT.

Concerning this clone: Other DNA sequences within the sample encode an identical CDR3. The chain employs TRBV19 and TRBJ1-1; D is unresolved. CDR1 and CDR2 (germline): LNHDA, SQIVND (reference sequence). The germline V and J ends were trimmed by 6 bases and 1 base, with 6 bases remaining between them. The CDR3 length is 12 residues. CDR3 nucleotide sequence: TGTGCCAGTAGGACCTGGAACACTGAAGCTTTCTTT. Translating it yields CASRTWNTEAFF. The full variable domain, with the rest looked up from reference TRBV19 and TRBJ1-1, is DGGITQSPKYLFRKEGQNVTLSCEQNLNHDAMYWYRQDPGQGLRLIYYSQIVNDFQKGDIAEGYSVSREKKESFPLTVTSAQKNPTAFYLCASRTWNTEAFFGQGTRLTVV.

There are a few counts of this clone. V and J are TRBV25-1 and TRBJ1-1, with D possibly TRBD1 on 5 matching bases. Per the germline V gene, CDR1 is MGHDK and CDR2 is SYGVNS. V lost 7 bases, J lost 0 bases, and 12 bases lay in between. The CDR3 is 14 amino acids. The CDR3 DNA reads as TGTGCCAGCAAACAGACAGCTATGAACACTGAAGCTTTCTTT. Residues: CASKQTAMNTEAFF.